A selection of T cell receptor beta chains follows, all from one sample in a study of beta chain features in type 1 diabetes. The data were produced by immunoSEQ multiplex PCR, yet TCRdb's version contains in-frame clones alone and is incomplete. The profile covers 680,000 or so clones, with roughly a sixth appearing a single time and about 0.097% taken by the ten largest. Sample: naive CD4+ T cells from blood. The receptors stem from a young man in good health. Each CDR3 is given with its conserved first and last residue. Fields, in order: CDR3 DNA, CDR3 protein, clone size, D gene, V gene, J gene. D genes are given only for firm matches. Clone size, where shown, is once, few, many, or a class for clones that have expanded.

TGCGCCAGCACCCCAGAACAGGGGAGGACTGAAGCTTTCTTT	CASTPEQGRTEAFF	few	TRBD1	TRBV4-3	TRBJ1-1
TGTGCCATTCAGGAAAGCACAGATACGCAGTATTTT	CAIQESTDTQYF	.	.	TRBV10-3	TRBJ2-3
TGTGCCACCAGCAGAGTTGTTTACATGAACACTGAAGCTTTCTTT	CATSRVVYMNTEAFF	.	.	TRBV15	TRBJ1-1
TGTGCCAGCTACGGTGGCCCCCTCTCTGGGGCCAACGTCCTGACTTTC	CASYGGPLSGANVLTF	.	.	TRBV28	TRBJ2-6
TGTGCCAGCTCACCGGGTGACAGGGCTGGAAATGAGCAGTTCTTC	CASSPGDRAGNEQFF	.	TRBD1	TRBV18	TRBJ2-1
TGTGCCAGCAGTCGCCTAGCGGGGATGTACGAGCAGTACTTC	CASSRLAGMYEQYF	.	TRBD2	TRBV7-2	TRBJ2-7
TGTGCCAGCAGCCAAGATTCCAGGGAAGGCTATGGCTACACCTTC	CASSQDSREGYGYTF	.	.	TRBV5-4	TRBJ1-2
TGTGCCAGCAGCCCAAAAGAGACCCAGTACTTC	CASSPKETQYF	few	.	TRBV7-2	TRBJ2-5
TGTGCCAGCAGTTCCCCTATCGGGGCGCCCGCAGATACGCAGTATTTT	CASSSPIGAPADTQYF	.	.	TRBV28	TRBJ2-3
TGTGCCTGGAGCCGAGGGGGGAATTCCTACGAGCAGTACTTC	CAWSRGGNSYEQYF	.	.	TRBV30	TRBJ2-7
TGTGCCAGCAGCTGGCTTCCAGCTGCAACTAATGAAAAACTGTTTTTT	CASSWLPAATNEKLFF	.	.	TRBV7-2	TRBJ1-4
TGTGCCAGCAGCTTCGACAAGGGCACCTCGAGGGAGCAGTACTTC	CASSFDKGTSREQYF	few	.	TRBV5-6	TRBJ2-7
TGTGCCAGCAGCTTAGACGGACAGGGGTCCTCCTACGAGCAGTACTTC	CASSLDGQGSSYEQYF	few	TRBD1	TRBV7-2	TRBJ2-7
TGCAGTGCTGGGACATTTTACGAGCAGTACTTC	CSAGTFYEQYF	.	.	TRBV20-1	TRBJ2-7
TGTGCCAGCTCACCAGGGAACTCTGGAAACACCATATATTTT	CASSPGNSGNTIYF	.	.	TRBV18	TRBJ1-3
TGTGCCAGCAGCGTGGGGCTAGCGGGTCCGCCCCCGCAGTATTTT	CASSVGLAGPPPQYF	.	TRBD2	TRBV9	TRBJ2-3
TGTGCCAGCAGCGCGCACCCCACCCCGAGGAATGGCTACACCTTC	CASSAHPTPRNGYTF	few	.	TRBV9	TRBJ1-2
TGTGCCAGCAGCTTATCCGACATGGCCGGGACTCACTTCAACTATGGCTACACCTTC	CASSLSDMAGTHFNYGYTF	.	.	TRBV11-1	TRBJ1-2
TGTGCCACCAGCAGAGGGGGGGCGACTTCCCCCTACTACAATGAGCAGTTCTTC	CATSRGGATSPYYNEQFF	.	.	TRBV15	TRBJ2-1
TGTGCCATCAGAGGAACCCCGGGGGCTGGGGCCAACGTCCTGACTTTC	CAIRGTPGAGANVLTF	few	.	TRBV10-3	TRBJ2-6
TGTGCCAGCAGCATACAGGGCTTTCGAAATCAGCCCCAGCATTTT	CASSIQGFRNQPQHF	.	.	TRBV6-6	TRBJ1-5
TGTGCCAGCAGCCCGGACGGGGGAAGCTCCTACGAGCAGTACTTC	CASSPDGGSSYEQYF	few	.	TRBV7-3	TRBJ2-7
TGTGCCAGCAGCCAGGGTTGGGAGACCCAGTACTTC	CASSQGWETQYF	.	.	TRBV7-2	TRBJ2-5
TGTGCCAGCAGCGCAGTTAGCGGCTACGAGCAGTACTTC	CASSAVSGYEQYF	.	.	TRBV7-2	TRBJ2-7
TGTGCCAGCAACGGACAGGGGGCGATCACTGAAGCTTTTTTT	CASNGQGAITEAFF	.	TRBD1	TRBV2	TRBJ1-1
TGTGCCAGCGCCAGGAGGGAGGCCCGCGACGAGCAGTACTTC	CASARREARDEQYF	.	.	TRBV9	TRBJ2-7
TGTGCCAGCAGCCGGGACAAAAATGGCTACACCTTC	CASSRDKNGYTF	.	.	TRBV9	TRBJ1-2
TGTGCCAGCAGCCCGACCACTAGAGACAATGAGCAGTTCTTC	CASSPTTRDNEQFF	few	.	TRBV7-3	TRBJ2-1
TGTGCCAGCAGCTTGGCCCCAGCGTCGAACACTGAAGCTTTCTTT	CASSLAPASNTEAFF	few	.	TRBV5-4	TRBJ1-1